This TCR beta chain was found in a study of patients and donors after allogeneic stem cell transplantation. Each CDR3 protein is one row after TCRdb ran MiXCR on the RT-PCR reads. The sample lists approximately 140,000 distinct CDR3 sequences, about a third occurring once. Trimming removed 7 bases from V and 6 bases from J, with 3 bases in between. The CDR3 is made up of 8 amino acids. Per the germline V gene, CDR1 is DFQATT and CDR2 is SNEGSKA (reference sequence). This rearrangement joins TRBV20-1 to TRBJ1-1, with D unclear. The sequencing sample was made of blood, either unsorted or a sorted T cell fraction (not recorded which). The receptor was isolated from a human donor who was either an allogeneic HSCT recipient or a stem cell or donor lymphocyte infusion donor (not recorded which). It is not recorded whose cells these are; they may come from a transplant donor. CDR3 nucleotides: TGCAGTGGGGCTGAAGCTTTCTTT. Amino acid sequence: CSGAEAFF.